The 17 T cell receptor beta chains presented below share a single source sample, sequenced in a study of blood T cell repertoires in COVID-19. Sequencing used immunoSEQ multiplex PCR; TCRdb keeps in-frame clones, though not all of them. This table holds hundreds of thousands of clones, roughly 87% found once. The sequenced material came from PBMCs or T cells enriched from blood (not recorded which). These receptors all come from a woman aged 30 to 39 who had recovered from COVID-19.

The chain combines TRBV7-8 with TRBJ1-6; TRBD1 matches 10 bases. Germline V CDR1 and CDR2: SGHVS, FQNEAQ. J lost 7 bases, V lost 0 bases, and 3 bases had no gene match. CDR3 length: 16 residues. DNA of the CDR3: TGTGCCAGCAGCTTAGCACTGGGACAGGGGAATTCACCCCTCCACTTT. Its protein product is CASSLALGQGNSPLHF.

V is TRBV11-3 and J is TRBJ2-5; D unclear. Trimming left V 0 bases short and J 3 bases short, with 11 bases between. The germline V gene encodes CDR1 SGHNT and CDR2 YENEEA. The CDR3 is 15 residues long. The CDR3 loop is CASSLDSLIEETQYF. The CDR3 DNA sequence: TGTGCCAGCAGCTTAGATTCGCTAATTGAAGAGACCCAGTACTTC.

The chain joins TRBV28 to TRBJ1-5; 9 bases align to TRBD1. The CDR3 loop spans 17 amino acids. The trim removed 10 bases at V and 6 bases at J, leaving 19 bases unmatched. Germline V gives CDR1 MDHEN, CDR2 SYDVKM. The CDR3 DNA sequence: TGTGCCATCGACCCGGGACAGGGCATCCGTCTCATTCAGCCCCAGCATTTT. Translating it yields CAIDPGQGIRLIQPQHF.

This clone was observed a few times. V and J are TRBV3-1 (or the pseudogene TRBV3-2) and TRBJ2-7, with 8 bases that match TRBD1. With V trimmed by 2 bases and J by 3 bases, 12 bases remained unmatched. The germline V gene has CDR1 LGHDT and CDR2 YNNKEL (reference sequence). CDR3 length: 17 residues. The CDR3 loop is CASSQRALGTGDYEQYF. CDR3 DNA sequence: TGTGCCAGCAGCCAAAGGGCCCTGGGGACAGGAGACTACGAGCAGTACTTC.

The chain employs TRBV7-6 and TRBJ2-7, with D possibly TRBD1 on 6 matching bases. This CDR3 comprises 15 residues. CDR1 and CDR2 from the germline V gene are SGHVS and FNYEAQ. Trimming pared 1 base from V and 5 bases from J, leaving 15 bases between. The CDR3 reads CASSLVGGSPHEQYF. CDR3 nucleotides: TGTGCCAGCAGCTTAGTAGGGGGTTCGCCCCACGAGCAGTACTTC.

The V call is TRBV27, the J call TRBJ1-1, with D perhaps matching TRBD1 (6 bases). CDR1 is MNHEY and CDR2 is SMNVEV in the germline V gene (reference sequence). This CDR3 is built from 11 residues. With 4 bases removed from V and 8 bases from J, the gap between germline ends came to 8 bases. CDR3 in DNA: TGTGCCAGCAGTTCAGGGGTGGAAGCTTTCTTT. Amino acids: CASSSGVEAFF.

This clone showed up just a few times. The chain carries TRBV27 and TRBJ2-1, with D uncertain. V was shortened by 4 bases and J by 3 bases, with 13 bases between the two germline ends. Germline values: CDR1 MNHEY, CDR2 SMNVEV (reference sequence). This CDR3 has 15 amino acids. The CDR3 sequence: CASSSARHNYNEQFF. CDR3 in DNA: TGTGCCAGCAGTTCCGCGAGACACAACTACAATGAGCAGTTCTTC.

A remark on this clone: Mismatch with germline at one junction end may stem from a read error. As DNA, the CDR3 is TGTGCCACCAGTGATTTGTTGGGACTAAGGGCCCTATTC. It translates to CATSDLLGLRALF. The chain is built from TRBV24-1 and TRBJ2-7, with TRBD2 matching over 7 bases. Germline lookup yields CDR1 KGHDR and CDR2 SFDVKD. The CDR3 covers 13 residues.

V usage is TRBV7-2 and J usage is TRBJ1-6; TRBD1 is a possible D gene (5 bases). The V and J ends lost 2 bases and 3 bases respectively, with 8 bases between them. Germline V gene lookup returns CDR1 SGHTA and CDR2 FQGNSA. This CDR3 has 15 residues. The CDR3 sequence is CASSLQTGYNSPLHF. As DNA, the CDR3 is TGTGCCAGCAGCTTACAAACAGGCTATAATTCACCCCTCCACTTT.

This clone was recorded once. The chain employs TRBV2 and TRBJ1-6; TRBD1 matches at 8 bases. The V gene end was trimmed by 3 bases and the J gene end by 8 bases; junction bases not matched to a gene: 3. The CDR3 has 14 residues. Germline lookup yields CDR1 SNHLY and CDR2 FYNNEI. This chain's CDR3 is CASSDRGLYSPLHF. The CDR3 nucleotides read TGTGCCAGCAGTGACAGGGGGCTATATTCACCCCTCCACTTT.

The rearrangement uses TRBV6-5 and TRBJ2-7, with D possibly being TRBD1 (6 bases). This CDR3 has 13 residues. The V gene lost 4 bases and the J gene lost 2 bases, with 9 bases spanning the gap. Germline assignment: CDR1 MNHEY and CDR2 SVGAGI. CDR3 residues: CASSWKGAYEQYF. CDR3 bases: TGTGCCAGCAGTTGGAAGGGGGCCTACGAGCAGTACTTC.

This chain uses TRBV27 with TRBJ2-7; 8 bases are shared with TRBD1. The CDR3 is made up of 14 amino acids. Germline-derived CDR1 and CDR2 are MNHEY and SMNVEV (reference sequence). V lost 3 bases and J lost 8; bases outside the gene matches: 9. The CDR3 DNA reads as TGTGCCAGCAGTTTGAGGCCGGGACAGGTAAAGCAGTACTTC. Its translation is CASSLRPGQVKQYF.

The V gene is TRBV7-2, the J gene TRBJ1-6, with D maybe TRBD1 (6 bases). The CDR3 is 14 amino acids. Trimming stripped 4 bases from V and 8 bases from J, with 12 bases between. Germline loops: CDR1 SGHTA, CDR2 FQGNSA. DNA of the CDR3: TGTGCCAGCAGCTCCGCCCCAGGGGATTCACCCCTCCACTTT. It yields the protein CASSSAPGDSPLHF.

J is TRBJ1-5 and V is TRBV16, with 12 bases fitting TRBD1. This CDR3 has 19 residues. Trimming cost V 1 base and J 3 bases; bases outside gene matches: 10. Per germline, CDR1 KGHSY and CDR2 FQNENV. CDR3 in DNA: TGTGCCAGCAGCCAATACCCAGGGACAGGGGGCGGCTCCAATCAGCCCCAGCATTTT. Translation gives CASSQYPGTGGGSNQPQHF.

In this sample, this clone turned up once. J is TRBJ2-5 and V is TRBV11-3; TRBD2 matches at 7 bases. V shed 3 bases, J shed 2 bases, and the junction held 9 bases outside the gene matches. CDR1 is SGHNT and CDR2 is YENEEA in the germline V gene. The CDR3 loop spans 16 amino acids. The CDR3 reads CASSLSHWTRQETQYF. The DNA for the CDR3 is TGTGCCAGCAGCTTGTCCCATTGGACTAGACAAGAGACCCAGTACTTC.

The chain combines TRBV19 with TRBJ2-3, with TRBD1 identical over 10 bases. CDR3 length equals 16 residues. V was pared by 3 bases and J by 4 bases, with 7 bases of the junction left unmatched. The germline V gene has CDR1 LNHDA and CDR2 SQIVND (reference sequence). CDR3 sequence (DNA): TGTGCCAGTAGTATCCCCGGGACAGGGGACTCAGATACGCAGTATTTT. Encoded protein: CASSIPGTGDSDTQYF. Based on the CDR3 plus reference TRBV19 and TRBJ2-3, the full variable domain is DGGITQSPKYLFRKEGQNVTLSCEQNLNHDAMYWYRQDPGQGLRLIYYSQIVNDFQKGDIAEGYSVSREKKESFPLTVTSAQKNPTAFYLCASSIPGTGDSDTQYFGPGTRLTVL.

This clone has only one observation. The chain employs TRBV4-1 and TRBJ1-1, with 7 bases that match TRBD1. The CDR3 runs to 17 residues. V gave up 1 base and J gave up 3 bases; unmatched junction bases: 11. The germline V gene encodes CDR1 MGHRA and CDR2 YSYEKL. CDR3 nucleotide sequence: TGCGCCAGCAGCCAAGGCGAGTTAAGGGGGCTGGACACTGAAGCTTTCTTT. Its protein is CASSQGELRGLDTEAFF.